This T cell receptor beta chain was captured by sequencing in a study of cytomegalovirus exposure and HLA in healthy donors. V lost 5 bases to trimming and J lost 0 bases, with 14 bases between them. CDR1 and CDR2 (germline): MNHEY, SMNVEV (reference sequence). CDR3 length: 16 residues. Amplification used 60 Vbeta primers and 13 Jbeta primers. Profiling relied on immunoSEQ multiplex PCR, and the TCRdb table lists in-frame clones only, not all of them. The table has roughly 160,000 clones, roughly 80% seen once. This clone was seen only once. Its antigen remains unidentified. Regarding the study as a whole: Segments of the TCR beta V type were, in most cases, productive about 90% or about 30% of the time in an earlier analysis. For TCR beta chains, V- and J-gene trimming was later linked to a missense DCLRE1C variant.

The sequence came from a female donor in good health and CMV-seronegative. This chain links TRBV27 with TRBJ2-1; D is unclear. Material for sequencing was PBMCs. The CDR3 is CASSISLASSYNEQFF. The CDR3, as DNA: TGTGCCAGCAGTATCTCCCTGGCTAGCTCCTACAATGAGCAGTTCTTC.